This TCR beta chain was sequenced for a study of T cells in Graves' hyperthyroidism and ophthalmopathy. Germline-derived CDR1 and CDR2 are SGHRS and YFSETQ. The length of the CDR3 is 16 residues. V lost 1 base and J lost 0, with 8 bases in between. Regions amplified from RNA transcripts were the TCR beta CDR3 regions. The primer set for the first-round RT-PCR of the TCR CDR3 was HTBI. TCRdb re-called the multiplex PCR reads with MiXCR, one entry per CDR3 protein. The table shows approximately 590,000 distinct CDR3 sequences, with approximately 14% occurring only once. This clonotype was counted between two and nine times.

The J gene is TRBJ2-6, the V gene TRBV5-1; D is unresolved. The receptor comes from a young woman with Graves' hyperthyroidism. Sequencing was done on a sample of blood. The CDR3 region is CASSLFPFSGANVLTF. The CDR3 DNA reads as TGCGCCAGCAGCTTGTTTCCGTTCTCTGGGGCCAACGTCCTGACTTTC. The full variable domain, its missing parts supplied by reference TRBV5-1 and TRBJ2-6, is KAGVTQTPRYLIKTRGQQVTLSCSPISGHRSVSWYQQTPGQGLQFLFEYFSETQRNKGNFPGRFSGRQFSNSRSEMNVSTLELGDSALYLCASSLFPFSGANVLTFGAGSRLTVL.